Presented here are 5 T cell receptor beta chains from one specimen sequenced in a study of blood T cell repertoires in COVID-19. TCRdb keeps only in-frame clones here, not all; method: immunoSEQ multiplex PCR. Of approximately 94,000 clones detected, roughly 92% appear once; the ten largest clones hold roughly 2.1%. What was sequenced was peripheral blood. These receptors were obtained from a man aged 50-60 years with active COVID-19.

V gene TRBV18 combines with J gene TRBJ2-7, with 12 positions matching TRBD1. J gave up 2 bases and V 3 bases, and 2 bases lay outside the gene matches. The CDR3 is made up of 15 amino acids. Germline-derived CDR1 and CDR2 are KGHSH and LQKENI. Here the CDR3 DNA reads TGTGCCAGCTCACCGGGACAGGGGGCTCCCTACGAGCAGTACTTC. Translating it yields CASSPGQGAPYEQYF. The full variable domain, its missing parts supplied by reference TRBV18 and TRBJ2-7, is NAGVMQNPRHLVRRRGQEARLRCSPMKGHSHVYWYRQLPEEGLKFMVYLQKENIIDESGMPKERFSAEFPKEGPSILRIQQVVRGDSAAYFCASSPGQGAPYEQYFGPGTRLTVT.

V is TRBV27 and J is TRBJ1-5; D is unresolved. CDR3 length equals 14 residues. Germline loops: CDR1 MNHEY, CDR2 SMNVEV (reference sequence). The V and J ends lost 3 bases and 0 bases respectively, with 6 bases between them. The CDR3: CASSLGGSNQPQHF. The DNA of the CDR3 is TGTGCCAGCAGTTTGGGAGGTAGCAATCAGCCCCAGCATTTT.

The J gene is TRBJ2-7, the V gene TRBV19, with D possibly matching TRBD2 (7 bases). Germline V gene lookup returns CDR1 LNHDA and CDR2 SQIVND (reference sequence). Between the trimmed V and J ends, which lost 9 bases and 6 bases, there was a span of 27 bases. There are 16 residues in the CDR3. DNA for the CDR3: TGTGCCAGCAAATACTCCTTTTTCGGGGGGCGAAGCGAGCAGTACTTC. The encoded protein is CASKYSFFGGRSEQYF.

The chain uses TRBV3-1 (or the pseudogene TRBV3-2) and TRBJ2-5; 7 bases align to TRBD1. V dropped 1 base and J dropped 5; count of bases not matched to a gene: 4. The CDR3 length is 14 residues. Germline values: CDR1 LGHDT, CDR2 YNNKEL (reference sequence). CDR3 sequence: CASSQGQGIETQYF. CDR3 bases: TGTGCCAGCAGCCAAGGACAGGGAATTGAGACCCAGTACTTC.

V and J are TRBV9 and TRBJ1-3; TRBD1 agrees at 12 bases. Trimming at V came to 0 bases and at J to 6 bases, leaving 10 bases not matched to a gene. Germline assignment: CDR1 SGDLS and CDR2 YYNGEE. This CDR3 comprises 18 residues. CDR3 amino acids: CASSVEPLGTGGANTIYF. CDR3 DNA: TGTGCCAGCAGCGTAGAACCCCTCGGGACAGGGGGCGCAAACACCATATATTTT.